This TCR beta chain appears in the sequencing data of a study of blood T cells in healthy people across ages. Overall study findings and caveats: Correlation between TCR beta diversity and naive T cell percentage was strong.

CDR3 length: 14 residues. Germline CDR1 and CDR2: MNHEY and SMNVEV (reference sequence). The second PCR ran roughly 6 to 11 cycles with a sample-barcoded 5' primer and J-beta primers. MiXCR, run by TCRdb on the 5' RACE reads, gives a single entry per CDR3 protein. The data show approximately 800,000 distinct CDR3 sequences, about 61% seen once. A remark on this clonotype: As yet, its antigen is unknown.

Each sample yielded at least 6 micrograms of PBMC total RNA. The material sequenced was blood. The chain recombines TRBV27 with TRBJ2-7; D perhaps matches TRBD1 (6 bases). The DNA end favors TRBJ2-5, so the J call may be wrong. The receptor was derived from a man aged 35 to 55 in good health. The CDR3 DNA sequence: TGTGCCAGCAGTGTGGTGGACAGAGAAGAGACCCAGTACTTC. Protein: CASSVVDREETQYF.